Described below is a single T cell receptor (beta chain) sequence and its context. TCRdb's copy holds only in-frame clones and misses some; the assay was immunoSEQ multiplex PCR. The sample carries 250,000 or so clones, approximately 85% recorded once. This sample was taken from a study of blood T cell repertoires in COVID-19. Study summary: Spain, Italy and the United States supplied samples that represented acute and convalescent COVID-19.

In germline, CDR1 is SGHTS, CDR2 YDEGEE. Trimming removed 9 bases from V and 4 bases from J, with 13 bases in between. The CDR3 length is 13 residues. This receptor was identified in a woman in her 50s who had recovered from COVID-19. Sequenced sample: PBMCs or T cells enriched from blood (not recorded which). The chain carries TRBV5-8 and TRBJ2-2, with D hard to call. Here the CDR3 reads CATEWWATGELFF. The DNA for the CDR3 is TGTGCCACCGAATGGTGGGCCACCGGGGAGCTGTTTTTT.